This entry lists 2 T cell receptor beta chains sequenced from one sample in a study of regulatory T cells in long-lasting Graves disease. Stated time point: newly diagnosed GD, antithyroid drugs for less than 3 months. The TCR library was prepared using RNA isolated from PBMCs. HTBI primers from iRepertoire and Arm-PCR of CDR3 regions yielded the TCR beta libraries. TCRdb re-analysed the multiplex PCR reads in MiXCR, keeping a single row per CDR3 protein. The table records some 250,000 distinct CDR3 sequences, about 18% of them present only once. The same specimen was also included in a second study, on T cells in Graves' hyperthyroidism and ophthalmopathy.

This sample comprised peripheral blood mononuclear cells (PBMCs), obtained at new diagnosis, from a patient treated with antithyroid drugs. Receptor source: a woman between 25 and 40 years old with Graves disease.

This clonotype was seen more than once but under ten times. A much larger clone is a single base away; this may be a read error. The CDR3 loop is CASSLRAGRMNTEALF. CDR3 in DNA: TGCGCCAGCAGCTTGAGGGCAGGTCGAATGAACACTGAAGCTCTCTTT. The chain employs TRBV5-1 and TRBJ1-1; D is undetermined. In germline, CDR1 is SGHRS, CDR2 YFSETQ. The CDR3 loop spans 16 amino acids.

Of note for this clonotype: It differs at one base from a far larger clone, so likely a read error. The V and J genes are TRBV6-1 and TRBJ2-1; D remains unclear. CDR1 is MNHNS and CDR2 is SASEGT in the germline V gene. V was clipped by 1 base and J by 10 bases, with 14 bases between them. The length of the CDR3 is 14 residues. DNA of the CDR3: TGTGCCAGCAGTGAAGAGGCCAGTTTGGGCGAGCAGTTCTTC. It yields the protein CASSEEASLGEQFF.